The 5 T cell receptor beta chains in this list originate from one sample, sequenced in a study of blood T cells in healthy people across ages. Together with a sample-barcoded 5' primer, a J-beta primer mix was included in a second PCR lasting about 6 to 11 cycles. TCRdb processed the 5' RACE reads anew with MiXCR; each CDR3 protein has one entry. The table has about 800,000 distinct CDR3 sequences, 25% seen once. The data also belong to a second study, concerning T cells of mothers and their children.

Input material: blood. The receptor source for this set is a boy aged 10-17 years in good health.

This rearrangement joins TRBV29-1 to TRBJ2-3; 8 nucleotides align to TRBD2. CDR1 is SQVTM and CDR2 is ANQGSEA in the germline V gene. V lost 3 bases to trimming and J lost 1 base; unmatched junction nucleotides: 3. This CDR3 is built from 14 residues. The CDR3 reads CSVEGSGGTDTQYF. The CDR3 nucleotides read TGCAGCGTTGAGGGTAGCGGGGGCACAGATACGCAGTATTTT.

The V and J genes are TRBV15 and TRBJ2-7, with 14 bases aligning to TRBD2. Germline CDR1 and CDR2: LNHNV and YYDKDF (reference sequence). With V trimmed by 5 bases and J by 4 bases, 7 bases remained unmatched. The CDR3 covers 16 residues. The CDR3 nucleotides read TGTGCCACCAGCGGCGGACTAGCGGGGGGCGGGTACGAGCAGTACTTC. It is translated as CATSGGLAGGGYEQYF.

J is TRBJ2-7 and V is TRBV9, with 9 bases aligning to TRBD2. The better agreement between TRBJ2-5 and the DNA end casts doubt on the J call. This CDR3 contains 14 residues. Germline V gene data show CDR1 as SGDLS and CDR2 as YYNGEE. Written as DNA, the CDR3 is TGTGCCAGCAGCGTAGGACTAGCGGACGGGACCCAGTACTTC. Translation gives CASSVGLADGTQYF.

V is TRBV7-9 and J is TRBJ2-7; the D gene is possibly TRBD1 (6 bases). Trimming cost V 5 bases and J 2 bases, with 16 bases left between them. CDR3 length: 15 amino acids. Germline V gene lookup returns CDR1 SEHNR and CDR2 FQNEAQ (reference sequence). CDR3 in DNA: TGTGCCAGCAGCCATGGGACACCCTTTGCCTACGAGCAGTACTTC. The encoded protein is CASSHGTPFAYEQYF.

In the case of this clonotype: A junction boundary mismatches the germline segment, possibly from a read error. This sequence joins TRBV4-3 and TRBJ2-4, with a possible D match to TRBD1 (6 bases). The CDR3 contains 13 residues. Germline CDR1 and CDR2: LGHNA and YSLEER. CDR3 region: CTSSHLQGNIQYF. In nucleotides, the CDR3 is TGCACCAGCAGCCACCTACAGGGAAACATTCAGTACTTC.